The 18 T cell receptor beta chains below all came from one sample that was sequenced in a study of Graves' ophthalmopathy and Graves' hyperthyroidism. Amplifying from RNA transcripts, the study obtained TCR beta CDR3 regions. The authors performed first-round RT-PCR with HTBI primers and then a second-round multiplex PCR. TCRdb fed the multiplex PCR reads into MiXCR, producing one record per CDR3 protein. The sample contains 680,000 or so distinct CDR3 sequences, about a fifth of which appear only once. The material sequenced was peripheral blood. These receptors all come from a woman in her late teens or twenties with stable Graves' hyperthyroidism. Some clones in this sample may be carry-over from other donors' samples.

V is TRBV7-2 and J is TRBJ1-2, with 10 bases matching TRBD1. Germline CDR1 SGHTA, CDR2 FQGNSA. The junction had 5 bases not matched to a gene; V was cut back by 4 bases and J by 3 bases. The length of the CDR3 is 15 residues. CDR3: CASSYWTGGDYGYTF. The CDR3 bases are TGTGCCAGCAGCTATTGGACAGGGGGAGACTATGGCTACACCTTC.

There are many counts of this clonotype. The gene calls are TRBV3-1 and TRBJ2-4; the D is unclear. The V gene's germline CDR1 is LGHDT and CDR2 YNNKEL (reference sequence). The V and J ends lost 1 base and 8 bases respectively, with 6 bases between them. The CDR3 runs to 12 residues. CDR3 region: CASSQVRDIQYF. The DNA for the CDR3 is TGTGCCAGCAGCCAAGTAAGAGACATTCAGTACTTC.

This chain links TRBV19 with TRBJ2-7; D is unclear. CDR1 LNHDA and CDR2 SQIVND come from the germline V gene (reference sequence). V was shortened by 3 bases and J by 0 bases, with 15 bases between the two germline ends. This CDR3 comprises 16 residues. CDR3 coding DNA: TGTGCCAGTAGTATGCTTTTCGGAGCTGACTCCTACGAGCAGTACTTC. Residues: CASSMLFGADSYEQYF.

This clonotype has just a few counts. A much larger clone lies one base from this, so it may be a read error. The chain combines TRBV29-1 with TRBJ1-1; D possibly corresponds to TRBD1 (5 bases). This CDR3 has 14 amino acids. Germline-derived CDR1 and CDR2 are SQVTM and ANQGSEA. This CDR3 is CSADRGGANTEACF. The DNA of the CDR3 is TGCAGCGCCGACCGCGGGGGAGCGAACACTGAAGCTTGCTTT.

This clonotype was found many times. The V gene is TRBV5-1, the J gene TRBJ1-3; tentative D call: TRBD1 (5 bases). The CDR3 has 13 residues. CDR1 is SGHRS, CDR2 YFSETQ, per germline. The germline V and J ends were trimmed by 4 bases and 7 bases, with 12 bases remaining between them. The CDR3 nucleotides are TGCGCCAGCAGCCGCGACAGCCGTAACACCATATATTTT. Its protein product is CASSRDSRNTIYF.

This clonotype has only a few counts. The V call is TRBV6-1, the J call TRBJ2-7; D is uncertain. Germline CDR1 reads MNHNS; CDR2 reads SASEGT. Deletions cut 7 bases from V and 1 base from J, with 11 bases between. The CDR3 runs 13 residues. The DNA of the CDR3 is TGTGCCAGCACCCTGGCCGGTTCCTACGAGCAGTACTTC. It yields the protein CASTLAGSYEQYF.

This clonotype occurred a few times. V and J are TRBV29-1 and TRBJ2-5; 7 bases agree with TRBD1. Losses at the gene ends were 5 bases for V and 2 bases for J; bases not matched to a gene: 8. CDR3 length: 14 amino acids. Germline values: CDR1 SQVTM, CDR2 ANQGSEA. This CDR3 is CSVLRWDSQETQYF. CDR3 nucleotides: TGCAGCGTTCTTCGTTGGGACAGTCAAGAGACCCAGTACTTC.

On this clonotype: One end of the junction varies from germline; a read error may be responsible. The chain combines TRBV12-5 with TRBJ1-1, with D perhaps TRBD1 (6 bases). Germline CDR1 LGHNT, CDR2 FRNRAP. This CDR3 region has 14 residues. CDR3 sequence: CASGLGQGNSEAFF. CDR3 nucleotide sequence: TGTGCTAGTGGTTTGGGGCAGGGGAACAGTGAAGCTTTCTTT.

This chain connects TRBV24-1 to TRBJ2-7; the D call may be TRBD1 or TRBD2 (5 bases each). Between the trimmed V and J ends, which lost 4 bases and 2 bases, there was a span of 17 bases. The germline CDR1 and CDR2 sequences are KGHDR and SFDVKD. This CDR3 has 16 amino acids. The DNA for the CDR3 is TGTGCCACCAGTGACCCGACCGGGACGGGCCCCTACGAGCAGTACTTC. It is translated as CATSDPTGTGPYEQYF.

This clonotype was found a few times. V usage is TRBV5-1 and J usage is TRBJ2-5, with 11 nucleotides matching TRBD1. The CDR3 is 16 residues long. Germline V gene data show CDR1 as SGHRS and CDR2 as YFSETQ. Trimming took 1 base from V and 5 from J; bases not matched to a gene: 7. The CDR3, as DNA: TGCGCCAGCAGCTTGAGGACAGGGGGCGTCGGGGAGACCCAGTACTTC. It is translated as CASSLRTGGVGETQYF. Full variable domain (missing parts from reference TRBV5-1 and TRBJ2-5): KAGVTQTPRYLIKTRGQQVTLSCSPISGHRSVSWYQQTPGQGLQFLFEYFSETQRNKGNFPGRFSGRQFSNSRSEMNVSTLELGDSALYLCASSLRTGGVGETQYFGPGTRLLVL.

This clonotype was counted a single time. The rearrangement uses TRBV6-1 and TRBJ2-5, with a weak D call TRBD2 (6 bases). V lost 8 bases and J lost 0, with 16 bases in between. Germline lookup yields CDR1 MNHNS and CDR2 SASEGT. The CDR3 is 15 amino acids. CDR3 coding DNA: TGTGCCAGCCGACGGGGGACCCAGTACCAAGAGACCCAGTACTTC. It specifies CASRRGTQYQETQYF.

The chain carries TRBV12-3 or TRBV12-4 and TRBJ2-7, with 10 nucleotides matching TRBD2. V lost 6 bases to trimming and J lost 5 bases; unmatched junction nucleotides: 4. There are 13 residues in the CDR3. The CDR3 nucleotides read TGTGCCAGCAGGGATGGACTAGCGGACGAGCAGTACTTC. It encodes CASRDGLADEQYF.

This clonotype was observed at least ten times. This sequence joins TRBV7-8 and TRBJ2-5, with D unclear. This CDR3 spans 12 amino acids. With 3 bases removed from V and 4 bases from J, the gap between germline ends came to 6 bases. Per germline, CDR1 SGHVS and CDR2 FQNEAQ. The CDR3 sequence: CASSFVGETQYF. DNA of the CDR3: TGTGCCAGCAGCTTCGTTGGAGAGACCCAGTACTTC.

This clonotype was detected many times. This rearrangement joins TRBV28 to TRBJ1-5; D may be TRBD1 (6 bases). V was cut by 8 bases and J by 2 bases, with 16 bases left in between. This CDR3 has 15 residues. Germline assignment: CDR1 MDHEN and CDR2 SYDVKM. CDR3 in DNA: TGTGCCAGCTTTAGGGGGAGCTCGGGCAATCAGCCCCAGCATTTT. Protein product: CASFRGSSGNQPQHF.

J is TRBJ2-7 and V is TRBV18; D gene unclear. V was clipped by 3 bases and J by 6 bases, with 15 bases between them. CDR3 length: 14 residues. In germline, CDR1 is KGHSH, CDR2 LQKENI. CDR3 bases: TGTGCCAGCTCACCGGTCTCGACCGAACGCGAGCAGTACTTC. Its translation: CASSPVSTEREQYF.

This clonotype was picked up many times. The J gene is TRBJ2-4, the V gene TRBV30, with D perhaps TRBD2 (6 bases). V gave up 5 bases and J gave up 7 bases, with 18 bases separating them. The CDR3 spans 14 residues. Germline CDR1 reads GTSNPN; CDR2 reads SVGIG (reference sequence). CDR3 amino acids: CAWALGGSRNIQYF. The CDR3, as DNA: TGTGCCTGGGCCCTGGGAGGTTCGCGGAACATTCAGTACTTC.

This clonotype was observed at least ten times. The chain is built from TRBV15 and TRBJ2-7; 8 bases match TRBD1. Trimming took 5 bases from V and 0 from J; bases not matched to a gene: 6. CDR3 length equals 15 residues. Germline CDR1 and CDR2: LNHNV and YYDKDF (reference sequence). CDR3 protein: CATSARDRTSYEQYF. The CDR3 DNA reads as TGTGCCACCAGCGCCCGGGACAGGACCTCCTACGAGCAGTACTTC.

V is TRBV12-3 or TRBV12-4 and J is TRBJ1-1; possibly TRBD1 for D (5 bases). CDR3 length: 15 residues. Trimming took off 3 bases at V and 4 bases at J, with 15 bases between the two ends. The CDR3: CASSLGRGVGTEAFF. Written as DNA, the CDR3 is TGTGCCAGCAGTTTGGGTAGAGGGGTAGGCACTGAAGCTTTCTTT.